One T cell receptor (beta chain) is described in this entry. Its recognized antigen is unknown. No base-level quality is on record; no much larger clone is a single base apart. The germline V gene (reference sequence) sets CDR1 to LNHDA and CDR2 to SQIVND. Reading from cysteine to phenylalanine, the CDR3 counts 14 amino acids. Of the read, only the CDR3 DNA is kept; its 42 bases are in frame from base 1. Trimming takes 3 bases from V and 0 bases from J, and the germline ends sit 6 bases apart. The sample belongs to a study of OX40 agonist ivuxolimab in advanced cancers. With respect to the entire study: Ivuxolimab was an agonistic, fully human IgG2 monoclonal antibody directed against OX40 (CD134), a costimulatory receptor. Intravenous ivuxolimab was administered to patients every 2 weeks at six dose levels: 0.01, 0.1, 0.3, 1.5, 3 and 10 mg/kg. Of the approximately 50 dose-escalation patients, hepatocellular carcinoma was present in 19, melanoma in approximately 15, renal cell carcinoma in 9 and head and neck cancer in 9. The dose-escalation cohort was about 83% male with a mean age of approximately 59 years, ranging from roughly 23 to 90. Patients were allowed to have had prior anti-PD-1, anti-PD-L1 or anti-CTLA-4 therapy, and approximately 40% of the dose-escalation patients had been treated with checkpoint inhibitors. Three dose-escalation patients achieved partial responses, one with hepatocellular carcinoma and two with cutaneous melanoma. Peripheral TCRbeta sequencing aimed to test whether ivuxolimab altered TCR sequence diversity and caused clonal T-cell expansion. The paper covers the monotherapy dose-escalation part of the phase I ivuxolimab trial, which included N of about 50 patients.

Results and caveats for the whole study, not just this receptor: Clonal expansion of both CD4+ and CD8+ blood T cells was observed from baseline to week 6 at doses 0.1 to 3.0 mg/kg. The antigen specificity of the clonally expanded peripheral T cells was not determined. On average, CD8+ T cells showed more expanded clones than CD4+ T cells after ivuxolimab. In partial responders in the 0.1-3.0 mg/kg groups, normalized peripheral clonal expansion was found to be among the lowest, especially among CD8+ T cells. Low levels of normalized T-cell clonal expansion were also seen in some patients who did not respond.

Patients with a history of autoimmune disease or receiving systemic immunosuppression were excluded from the trial. In every dose cohort, peripheral blood was drawn for TCR sequencing at baseline, cycle 4 day 1, and cycle 7 day 1. Samples came from an open-label, multicenter, first-in-human phase I dose-escalation trial of ivuxolimab. The trial enrolled adults with locally advanced or metastatic head and neck squamous cell, hepatocellular, melanoma or renal cell carcinoma. CD4+ and CD8+ T cells were sorted separately from peripheral blood before TCR sequencing. Genomic DNA was extracted from sorted cells for sequencing of the TCRbeta CDR3 region. The immunoSEQ Assay was used for sequencing of TCRbeta CDR3 regions. TCRdb carries this immuneACCESS record with in-frame sequences only. Its versions omit some clonotypes, under half of them owing to an unresolved V gene in the studies checked, with the rest unexplained. In this sample the table shows 70,000 to 80,000 clones, about 91% of which occur a single time. The ten biggest clones cover 0.7% to 1% of the sample.

Here the chain combines TRBV19 and TRBJ1-3, with no confidently assigned D gene. Sequencing was performed on CD4+ or CD8+ T cells sorted from blood, taken in a trial of the OX40 agonist ivuxolimab. The receptor's source is an adult with an advanced solid tumor such as melanoma, head and neck, liver or kidney cancer. For the CDR3, the sequence is CASSIRVSGNTIYF. The nucleotide sequence is given as TGTGCCAGTAGTATTCGAGTCTCTGGAAACACCATATATTTT.